The next 20 T cell receptor beta chains were all read from a single sample in a study of blood T cell repertoires in COVID-19 (TCRdb year 2020). The library was obtained by the immunoSEQ multiplex PCR assay. Entries here come from immuneACCESS through TCRdb and include only in-frame sequences with V and J called. Some clones fail to appear in such tables; in the studies checked, an unresolved V gene covers under half of the shortfall, and the cause of the remainder is unknown. The sample table records about 190,000 clones; roughly 80% of these occur just once. The top ten clonotypes cover about 5.5% of the sample. The specimen was peripheral blood. The receptors come from a woman in her twenties or thirties with acute or convalescent COVID-19.

This chain links TRBV5-1 with TRBJ2-1; TRBD1 agrees at 7 bases. Germline trimming cut 3 bases from V and 7 bases from J; bases unmatched to any gene: 7. This CDR3 spans 14 amino acids. The germline gives CDR1 SGHRS, CDR2 YFSETQ. CDR3 residues: CASSSRTGENEQFF. DNA for the CDR3: TGCGCCAGCAGCTCCAGGACAGGAGAAAATGAGCAGTTCTTC.

The CDR3 DNA reads TGTGCCAGCAGTGAAAGTCCGGAGACCTACGAGCAGTACTTC. Its translation is CASSESPETYEQYF. The chain has TRBV6-1 and TRBJ2-7; D unclear. Trimming removed 2 bases from V and 2 bases from J, with 10 bases in between. This CDR3 is built from 14 residues. The germline CDR1 and CDR2 sequences are MNHNS and SASEGT.

The chain links TRBV30 to TRBJ1-2; no definite D call. Trimming shortened V by 2 bases and J by 4 bases, and 14 bases separated the two germline ends. This CDR3 has 14 amino acids. CDR1 is GTSNPN and CDR2 is SVGIG in the germline V gene (reference sequence). CDR3 in amino acids: CAWSNRDKAYGYTF. Written as DNA, the CDR3 is TGTGCCTGGAGTAACCGAGACAAAGCCTATGGCTACACCTTC.

The chain employs TRBV6-5 and TRBJ1-6; no clear D. V was trimmed by 6 bases and J by 7 bases, leaving 16 bases between them. This CDR3 is built from 15 residues. CDR1 is MNHEY, CDR2 SVGAGI, per germline. The CDR3 nucleotides are TGTGCCAGCAGCCCGCGGGCGGCTGGGAATTCACCCCTCCACTTT. This codes for CASSPRAAGNSPLHF.

The rearrangement joins TRBV3-1 (or the pseudogene TRBV3-2) to TRBJ1-2; D gene ambiguous. CDR3 length: 11 residues. Trimming removed 4 bases from V and 11 bases from J, with 11 bases in between. CDR1 and CDR2 (germline): LGHDT, YNNKEL (reference sequence). The CDR3: CASSLLLRYTF. The CDR3 DNA is TGTGCCAGCAGCCTCCTCCTACGTTACACCTTC.

The rearrangement uses TRBV12-3 or TRBV12-4 and TRBJ1-4; tentative D call: TRBD1 (5 bases). The CDR3 runs to 13 residues. V was trimmed by 5 bases and J by 6 bases, leaving 10 bases between them. Written as DNA, the CDR3 is TGTGCCAGCAGTCTAGGGGCGCATGAAAAACTGTTTTTT. Translated: CASSLGAHEKLFF.

The J gene is TRBJ2-1, the V gene TRBV7-2; 9 nucleotides match TRBD1. V was pared by 5 bases and J by 4 bases, with 6 bases of the junction left unmatched. The CDR3 consists of 15 residues. Germline V gene lookup returns CDR1 SGHTA and CDR2 FQGNSA. CDR3 DNA sequence: TGTGCCAGCAGCGTCGGGACAGGGCCGTACAATGAGCAGTTCTTC. Encoded protein: CASSVGTGPYNEQFF.

The chain is built from TRBV12-3 or TRBV12-4 and TRBJ2-7, with D possibly TRBD2 on 5 matching bases. This CDR3 has 13 amino acids. Trimming left V 4 bases short and J 3 bases short, with 10 bases between. Here the CDR3 reads CASSSGFGYEQYF. CDR3 coding DNA: TGTGCCAGCAGTTCGGGGTTCGGCTACGAGCAGTACTTC.

CDR3 in amino acids: CASSFRDSRFNTEAFF. The CDR3 DNA sequence: TGTGCCAGCAGCTTCCGAGACAGCCGCTTTAACACTGAAGCTTTCTTT. The chain carries TRBV7-8 and TRBJ1-1; perhaps TRBD1 as D (5 bases). Per germline, CDR1 SGHVS and CDR2 FQNEAQ. This CDR3 contains 16 residues. V was trimmed by 3 bases and J by 2 bases, leaving 16 bases between them.

This clone was detected only once. This rearrangement joins TRBV4-2 to TRBJ2-1; tentatively, D is TRBD2 (6 bases). Germline V CDR1 and CDR2: LGHNA, YNFKEQ. V was cut by 0 bases and J by 5 bases, with 14 bases left in between. The length of the CDR3 is 16 residues. In nucleotides, the CDR3 is TGTGCCAGCAGCCAAGAGCGTCGGGGGACCCACAATGAGCAGTTCTTC. Translating gives CASSQERRGTHNEQFF.

This chain links TRBV18 with TRBJ1-1, with 8 bases that match TRBD1. The junction had 21 bases not matched to a gene; V was cut back by 4 bases and J by 8 bases. Germline CDR1 is KGHSH and CDR2 is LQKENI. The CDR3 runs 18 residues. As DNA, the CDR3 is TGTGCCAGCTCACAGTCGCAGGGGGCAAAAGGACTCAACAGGGAAGCTTTCTTT. This sequence encodes CASSQSQGAKGLNREAFF.

V gene TRBV30 combines with J gene TRBJ1-6; D gene uncertain. V shed 3 bases and J shed 7 bases, with 13 bases lying between them. The germline gives CDR1 GTSNPN, CDR2 SVGIG (reference sequence). This CDR3 is built from 14 residues. This chain's CDR3 is CAWRVGSSNSPLHF. For the CDR3, the DNA is TGTGCCTGGAGAGTTGGGAGTTCAAATTCACCCCTCCACTTT.

V is TRBV11-1 and J is TRBJ1-1, with D possibly being TRBD1 (5 bases). The V end lost 5 bases, the J end lost 8 bases, and 12 bases lay between the germline ends. The CDR3 is 12 amino acids. Germline CDR1 reads SGHAT; CDR2 reads FQDESV (reference sequence). DNA for the CDR3: TGTGCCAGCAGCCCGGACCGGGGGGAAGCTTTCTTT. Translating gives CASSPDRGEAFF.

This clone was counted a few times. The rearrangement joins TRBV11-2 to TRBJ2-7; 8 bases line up with TRBD1. The CDR3 spans 15 residues. Germline V CDR1 and CDR2: SGHAT, FQNNGV. Germline trimming cut 3 bases from V and 0 bases from J; bases unmatched to any gene: 4. For the CDR3, the DNA is TGTGCCAGCAGCTTGGGCAGGGGGCCCTCCTACGAGCAGTACTTC. Its protein product is CASSLGRGPSYEQYF.

The gene calls are TRBV23-1 and TRBJ2-5; TRBD1 aligns across 10 bases. TRBV23-1 is marked as an open reading frame, function uncertain. This CDR3 has 20 residues. V shed 8 bases and J 7 bases; nucleotides not matched to a gene: 28. This CDR3 is CASGPETRDRGSICVGTQYF. The CDR3 nucleotides are TGCGCCAGCGGCCCCGAAACCCGGGACAGGGGATCAATTTGTGTGGGGACCCAGTACTTC.

This sequence joins TRBV5-1 and TRBJ1-2; 12 bases line up with TRBD1. The CDR3 is 19 residues long. V lost 1 base and J lost 3; bases outside the gene matches: 13. The V gene's germline CDR1 is SGHRS and CDR2 YFSETQ. DNA of the CDR3: TGCGCCAGCAGCTTGAAATCCCGGGACAGGGGGCGCAGGGACTATGGCTACACCTTC. This encodes CASSLKSRDRGRRDYGYTF.

The chain links TRBV27 to TRBJ1-2, with D uncertain. The germline V gene has CDR1 MNHEY and CDR2 SMNVEV (reference sequence). CDR3 length: 13 residues. Trimming took off 5 bases at V and 1 base at J, with 8 bases between the two ends. The CDR3 loop is CASSRGGNYGYTF. CDR3 DNA sequence: TGTGCCAGCAGTAGAGGTGGTAACTATGGCTACACCTTC.

CDR3: CASSLPGTSGRGDTQYF. The CDR3 bases are TGTGCCAGCAGCTTACCTGGGACTAGCGGGAGGGGAGATACGCAGTATTTT. The V and J genes are TRBV7-8 and TRBJ2-3; 16 bases are a match to TRBD2. The CDR3 consists of 17 residues. Germline loops: CDR1 SGHVS, CDR2 FQNEAQ. V lost 2 bases and J lost 5; bases outside the gene matches: 4.

V gene TRBV5-1 combines with J gene TRBJ1-6; D might be TRBD1 (6 bases). From germline, CDR1 is SGHRS and CDR2 YFSETQ. Deletions cut 2 bases from V and 9 bases from J, with 9 bases between. This CDR3 is built from 13 residues. CDR3 protein: CASSFDRISPLHF. For the CDR3, the DNA is TGCGCCAGCAGCTTTGACAGGATTTCACCCCTCCACTTT.

The rearrangement links TRBV18 to TRBJ1-4; TRBD1 aligns across 12 bases. Trimming at V came to 2 bases and at J to 7 bases, leaving 17 bases not matched to a gene. The CDR3 contains 20 residues. CDR1 and CDR2 (germline): KGHSH, LQKENI. The CDR3 region is CASSPSLTGTGGIGAEKLFF. As DNA, the CDR3 is TGTGCCAGCTCACCATCTCTAACCGGGACAGGGGGCATTGGAGCTGAAAAACTGTTTTTT.